This T cell receptor (beta chain) derives from a study of blood T cell repertoires in COVID-19. Study summary: The samples span acute and convalescent COVID-19 from the United States, Italy and Spain. T cells, B-cell-depleted T cells, or PBMCs provided the cDNA or gDNA that served as material.

The trim removed 2 bases at V and 4 bases at J, leaving 5 bases unmatched. CDR3 length: 14 residues. Per the germline V gene, CDR1 is GTSNPN and CDR2 is SVGIG (reference sequence). Per the original methods: Researchers report that nucleated cell counts were estimated from reference gene primer amplification. The table came from immunoSEQ multiplex PCR; TCRdb's copy has only in-frame clones and leaves some out. That table furnishes V, J and clone size, whereas the DNA furnished D and trimming. Of roughly 100,000 clones in the sample, 70% to 90% were seen once. What was sequenced was peripheral blood. The sequence was collected from a middle-aged man with active or convalescent COVID-19. The V and J genes are TRBV30 and TRBJ2-3; 8 nucleotides agree with TRBD1. This CDR3 reads CAWSSGGLSDTQYF. The DNA for the CDR3 is TGTGCCTGGAGTTCAGGGGGCCTCTCAGATACGCAGTATTTT.